The 10 T cell receptor beta chains below come from one sample, sequenced in a study of blood T cell repertoires in COVID-19. TCRdb keeps only in-frame clones here, not all; method: immunoSEQ multiplex PCR. Here the sample spans about 75,000 clones, about 79% being singletons. The sample was peripheral blood. The receptor set was obtained from a woman aged 45-59 years with acute or convalescent COVID-19.

The chain carries TRBV30 and TRBJ1-5; TRBD1 might be the D (5 bases). Germline assignment: CDR1 GTSNPN and CDR2 SVGIG (reference sequence). V lost 1 base and J 3 bases, leaving 7 bases between the germline ends. The CDR3 has 13 residues. The CDR3 is CAWSGGDNQPQHF. In nucleotides, the CDR3 is TGTGCCTGGAGTGGGGGGGACAATCAGCCCCAGCATTTT.

This chain links TRBV30 with TRBJ1-1; 8 bases line up with TRBD1. V shed 5 bases, J shed 6 bases, and the junction held 5 bases outside the gene matches. The CDR3 is 12 residues long. Germline CDR1 GTSNPN, CDR2 SVGIG (reference sequence). The CDR3: CAWEQGVAEAFF. CDR3 nucleotides: TGTGCCTGGGAACAGGGGGTAGCTGAAGCTTTCTTT.

This chain links TRBV5-1 with TRBJ1-3; D might be TRBD1 (5 bases). Per the germline V gene, CDR1 is SGHRS and CDR2 is YFSETQ. Trimming pared 0 bases from V and 6 bases from J, leaving 7 bases between. The length of the CDR3 is 13 residues. Here the CDR3 DNA reads TGCGCCAGCAGCTTGGTAGGGGAAAACACCATATATTTT. It codes for CASSLVGENTIYF.

This clone was detected a few times. J is TRBJ1-3 and V is TRBV19, with D perhaps TRBD1 (5 bases). This CDR3 spans 14 amino acids. The V gene's germline CDR1 is LNHDA and CDR2 SQIVND (reference sequence). Trimming stripped 10 bases from V and 0 bases from J, with 13 bases between. The CDR3 DNA sequence: TGTGCCACCCAAAGGGGCAACTCTGGAAACACCATATATTTT. This translates into CATQRGNSGNTIYF.

This chain links TRBV5-1 with TRBJ2-7, with D possibly being TRBD1 (6 bases). CDR3 size: 15 residues. The ends were cut back, 3 bases at V and 7 bases at J, with 20 bases in the middle. Germline V gene sequence: CDR1 SGHRS, CDR2 YFSETQ. CDR3 nucleotides: TGCGCCAGCAGCTCCCGGGACACCCTGGGTGGTGAGCAGTACTTC. Amino acids: CASSSRDTLGGEQYF.

A few counts support this clone. V usage is TRBV7-2 and J usage is TRBJ2-1; 11 nucleotides agree with TRBD2. Trimming cost V 5 bases and J 0 bases; bases outside gene matches: 6. The CDR3 has 17 residues. Germline CDR1 SGHTA, CDR2 FQGNSA. CDR3 in DNA: TGTGCCAGCAGCATACTAGCGGGGGAAAGCTCCTACAATGAGCAGTTCTTC. It codes for CASSILAGESSYNEQFF.

The J gene is TRBJ2-1, the V gene TRBV6-5; D is unclear. The CDR3 runs 15 residues. Trimming left V 2 bases short and J 0 bases short, with 8 bases between. Germline V CDR1 and CDR2: MNHEY, SVGAGI. DNA of the CDR3: TGTGCCAGCAGTTACGCAACGAGCTCCTACAATGAGCAGTTCTTC. Its protein is CASSYATSSYNEQFF.

This sequence joins TRBV6-5 and TRBJ2-2; a possible D gene is TRBD1 (6 bases). Germline V gives CDR1 MNHEY, CDR2 SVGAGI. The length of the CDR3 is 14 residues. Trimming cost V 8 bases and J 2 bases, with 12 bases left between them. The CDR3 here is CASSGQLNTGELFF. CDR3 in DNA: TGTGCCAGCTCCGGACAGCTCAACACCGGGGAGCTGTTTTTT.

The J gene is TRBJ2-7, the V gene TRBV5-1; D may be TRBD2 (5 bases). The CDR3 runs to 12 residues. Germline CDR1 reads SGHRS; CDR2 reads YFSETQ. The V end was cut by 4 bases, the J end by 6 bases, with 11 bases between. The CDR3, as DNA: TGCGCCAGCAGCCGTTATGGAGGCGAGCAGTACTTC. It codes for CASSRYGGEQYF. The whole variable domain, remainder taken from reference TRBV5-1 and TRBJ2-7, is KAGVTQTPRYLIKTRGQQVTLSCSPISGHRSVSWYQQTPGQGLQFLFEYFSETQRNKGNFPGRFSGRQFSNSRSEMNVSTLELGDSALYLCASSRYGGEQYFGPGTRLTVT.

The chain combines TRBV19 with TRBJ1-1, with a possible D match to TRBD1 (6 bases). The V end lost 5 bases, the J end lost 3 bases, and 10 bases lay between the germline ends. The CDR3 has 13 amino acids. Germline-derived CDR1 and CDR2 are LNHDA and SQIVND (reference sequence). The CDR3 coding sequence is TGTGCCAGTAGTCAGGGGACGGACACTGAAGCTTTCTTT. Its protein product is CASSQGTDTEAFF.